The clone carrying this TCR beta chain was detected a few times. Its matching antigen is unknown. These data come from a study of T-cell reconstitution after alpha-beta-depleted transplantation in children. Study observations and caveats: Roughly two months post-transplant, alpha-beta T cells reportedly originated from several hundred graft clones that had expanded.

Construction of the TCRbeta library involved unique molecular identifiers. Using its own MiXCR run on the PCR reads, TCRdb lists one record per CDR3 protein. The profile shows around 490,000 distinct CDR3 sequences, more than 9.5% of them singletons. The TCR comes from a female patient aged 2-10 years who had a stem cell transplant for aplastic anemia, so the T cells may come from the graft donor. The material sequenced was PBMCs, mostly from graft donor cells, taken 180 days after TCRalphabeta/CD19-depleted stem cell transplant.

CDR3 amino acids: CAISDSTGASYNEQFF. The CDR3 nucleotides are TGTGCCATCAGTGATTCGACAGGGGCCAGCTACAATGAGCAGTTCTTC. This sequence joins TRBV10-3 and TRBJ2-1; 8 nucleotides match TRBD1. Losses at the gene ends were 3 bases for V and 3 bases for J; bases not matched to a gene: 7. The CDR3 has 16 residues. In germline, CDR1 is ENHRY, CDR2 SYGVKD.